The rows below give T cell receptor beta chains drawn from one sample of a study of cytomegalovirus exposure and HLA in healthy donors. Using immunoSEQ multiplex PCR, the repertoire was profiled, and TCRdb retains in-frame clones only, with some absent. This sample has around 120,000 clones, with 86% found just once. The sample was PBMCs. The receptor set was obtained from a man aged 18 to 30 in good health and CMV-seronegative. Each CDR3 is given with its conserved first and last residue. The D gene is left open where the match is weak. For some rows the clone size is stated as once, few or many, or as a class when expanded; others skip it.

V gene	J gene	clone size	D gene	CDR3 DNA	CDR3 protein
TRBV4-1	TRBJ1-1	.	.	TGCGCCAGCAGCCATCTTCCGGCGCCTGGAGTCACTGAAGCTTTCTTT	CASSHLPAPGVTEAFF
TRBV5-1	TRBJ2-4	.	.	TGCGCCAGCAGCCCAGACAGGTCAATAGCCAAAAACATTCAGTACTTC	CASSPDRSIAKNIQYF
TRBV5-1	TRBJ1-2	.	.	TGCGCCAGCAGCACAGGACAGTATGGCTACACCTTC	CASSTGQYGYTF
TRBV19	TRBJ2-1	.	.	TGTGCCAGTAGCGGGACCTACAATGAGCAGTTCTTC	CASSGTYNEQFF
TRBV11-2	TRBJ2-2	few	TRBD2	TGTGCCAGCAACAGTGGGGGACTAGCAGGCACCGGGGAGCTGTTTTTT	CASNSGGLAGTGELFF
TRBV5-1	TRBJ2-7	.	.	TGCGCCAGCAGCCAACCTCACGATACTATATACGAGCAGTACTTC	CASSQPHDTIYEQYF
TRBV27	TRBJ2-1	once	TRBD2	TGTGCCAGCAGTCGGACTAGGGACAATGAGCAGTTCTTC	CASSRTRDNEQFF
TRBV27	TRBJ2-7	.	TRBD2	TGTGCCAGCCGCCGGGGGGGAGCCCGCTCCTACGAGCAGTACTTC	CASRRGGARSYEQYF
TRBV5-1	TRBJ2-1	.	.	TGCGCCAGCAGCGGGGGCGGTGAGCAGTTCTTC	CASSGGGEQFF
TRBV27	TRBJ1-1	.	TRBD1	TGTGCCAGCAGTTTACAGGGACAGGCTAACACTGAAGCTTTCTTT	CASSLQGQANTEAFF
TRBV2	TRBJ2-4	.	TRBD2	TGTGCCAGCAGTGTAGCGGGAGGTCCCAAAAACATTCAGTACTTC	CASSVAGGPKNIQYF
TRBV27	TRBJ2-7	.	.	TGTGCCAGCAGTTTAGAGGGCGGCGAGCAGTACTTC	CASSLEGGEQYF
TRBV27	TRBJ1-2	.	.	TGTGCCAGCAGTTTACGACCGGGACCGGGGGGGGTATATGGCTACACCTTC	CASSLRPGPGGVYGYTF
TRBV19	TRBJ1-4	.	.	TGTGCCAGTAGTTTCGACAGCGCAACTAATGAAAAACTGTTTTTT	CASSFDSATNEKLFF
TRBV5-1	TRBJ2-5	.	.	TGCGCCAGCAGCCTGGGCCTACGGGAGACCCAGTACTTC	CASSLGLRETQYF
TRBV5-1	TRBJ2-7	.	.	TGCGCCAGCCGCGAGGGGACATCCTACGAGCAGTACTTC	CASREGTSYEQYF
TRBV29-1	TRBJ1-1	.	.	TGCAGCGTTGAGGGGAGATCGAACACTGAAGCTTTCTTT	CSVEGRSNTEAFF
TRBV30	TRBJ2-1	.	.	TGTGCCTGGAGCCGAGGTAAAAGCTCCTACAATGAGCAGTTCTTC	CAWSRGKSSYNEQFF
TRBV7-2	TRBJ2-2	.	.	TGTGCCAGCAGCTTTGATCGGACCGGGGAGCTGTTTTTT	CASSFDRTGELFF
TRBV7-9	TRBJ2-7	.	.	TGTGCCAGCAGGCCTGGGGGGGGCGAAATTTCCTACGAGCAGTACTTC	CASRPGGGEISYEQYF
TRBV9	TRBJ2-3	.	.	TGTGCCAGCAGCGTTCAGGGGAAAGGGGCAGATACGCAGTATTTT	CASSVQGKGADTQYF
TRBV5-1	TRBJ2-7	.	.	TGCGCCAGCAGCTTGGAAACCCCTGCCAGGACAGCACACTACGAGCAGTACTTC	CASSLETPARTAHYEQYF
TRBV18	TRBJ2-1	.	.	TGTGCCAGCTCACCACGGGACAACTACAATGAGCAGTTCTTC	CASSPRDNYNEQFF
TRBV4-1	TRBJ1-1	once	.	TGCGCCAGCAGGGCCTGTGTGTTGCCCGTGGGACACCAAATGAACACTGAAGCTTTCTTT	CASRACVLPVGHQMNTEAFF
TRBV5-4	TRBJ2-7	.	TRBD1	TGTGCCAGCAGCGCGACAGGGGTCGAGCAGTACTTC	CASSATGVEQYF
TRBV2	TRBJ2-7	once	.	TGTGCCAGCAGGATAGGGGGACGGATAAACTACGAGCAGTACTTC	CASRIGGRINYEQYF
TRBV7-7	TRBJ2-3	.	TRBD2	TGTGCCAGCAGCCCCGTAGCGGGAACTAGCACAGATACGCAGTATTTT	CASSPVAGTSTDTQYF
TRBV10-3	TRBJ2-1	.	TRBD2	TGTGCCATCAGCACCGGGACTAGCGGGAAAGACAATGAGCAGTTCTTC	CAISTGTSGKDNEQFF
TRBV19	TRBJ2-2	.	TRBD2	TGTGCCAGTAGTGGAGGACTAGCGGGAGTCAGCGGGGAGCTGTTTTTT	CASSGGLAGVSGELFF
TRBV4-1	TRBJ1-1	once	.	TGCGCCAGCAGCCAAGTGGGGGGGCCTTCTGAAGCTTTCTTT	CASSQVGGPSEAFF
TRBV30	TRBJ1-2	.	TRBD1	TGTGCCTGGAGTTACAGGGGGCTAGACTATGGCTACACCTTC	CAWSYRGLDYGYTF
TRBV2	TRBJ1-3	few	TRBD1	TGTGCCAGCAGTGGGGGCGCGACAGGGGGCGGAAACACCATATATTTT	CASSGGATGGGNTIYF
TRBV5-1	TRBJ2-1	few	TRBD2	TGCGCCAGCAGCTTGGCGGGAGGGCCAGGAAATGAGCAGTTCTTC	CASSLAGGPGNEQFF
TRBV2	TRBJ2-1	.	TRBD1	TGTGCCAGCAGCCAGGGACAGGGCTCCTACAATGAGCAGTTCTTC	CASSQGQGSYNEQFF
TRBV6-6	TRBJ1-2	.	TRBD1	TGTGCCAGCAGTTACAAGGGGGCCTCGCCTAACTATGGCTACACCTTC	CASSYKGASPNYGYTF
TRBV5-1	TRBJ1-4	.	TRBD1	TGCGCCAGCAGCTTGGAGGCAGGGGGAGGTGAAAAACTGTTTTTT	CASSLEAGGGEKLFF
TRBV6-5	TRBJ2-2	.	TRBD2	TGTGCCAGCAGTTCGGGGGGACCTAACACCGGGGAGCTGTTTTTT	CASSSGGPNTGELFF
TRBV6-1	TRBJ1-5	.	.	TGTGCCAGCAGTTCCGATCAGGGTCCCAATCAGCCCCAGCATTTT	CASSSDQGPNQPQHF
TRBV5-8	TRBJ2-1	.	.	TGTGCCAGCAAGCCCCTAGCGCTTAGCTCCTACAATGAGCAGTTCTTC	CASKPLALSSYNEQFF
TRBV5-1	TRBJ1-2	.	TRBD1	TGCGCCAGCAGCTTGTCCCGGGACAGGGACGGCTACACCTTC	CASSLSRDRDGYTF
TRBV6-1	TRBJ1-6	.	.	TGTGCCAGCAGTGAAGACAGGCCTGGGTCACCCCTCCACTTT	CASSEDRPGSPLHF
TRBV5-6	TRBJ2-1	.	TRBD2	TGTGCCAGCAGCTTGGTGCGGGAGCGGGTCTACAATGAGCAGTTCTTC	CASSLVRERVYNEQFF
TRBV10-3	TRBJ2-7	.	TRBD1	TGTGCCATCAGTACGGGACAGCCCGAGCAGTACTTC	CAISTGQPEQYF
TRBV29-1	TRBJ1-2	.	.	TGCAGCGTGTGGGGTGTTGTCCAGGGGCAGGGAAACTATGGCTACACCTTC	CSVWGVVQGQGNYGYTF
TRBV9	TRBJ2-2	.	TRBD2	TGTGCCAGCAGCACTCTAGCGGGGGCGAACACCGGGGAGCTGTTTTTT	CASSTLAGANTGELFF
TRBV7-9	TRBJ2-7	.	.	TGTGCCAGCAGCGAAGACAGAGGCTCCTACGAGCAGTACTTC	CASSEDRGSYEQYF
TRBV30	TRBJ2-3	.	.	TGTGCCTGGTCGGGAGACACAGATACGCAGTATTTT	CAWSGDTDTQYF
TRBV27	TRBJ1-1	.	.	TGTGCCAGCAGTTTTGGGGGGTACACTGAAGCTTTCTTT	CASSFGGYTEAFF
TRBV5-6	TRBJ1-1	.	TRBD1	TGTGCCAGCAGCCGACAGGGCTCTGAAGCTTTCTTT	CASSRQGSEAFF
TRBV27	TRBJ2-3	.	.	TGTGCCAGCAGCCCTGGGACATACACAGATACGCAGTATTTT	CASSPGTYTDTQYF
TRBV5-1	TRBJ1-4	.	TRBD1	TGCGCCAGCAGGGGACAGGGTGGAACTAATGAAAAACTGTTTTTT	CASRGQGGTNEKLFF
TRBV6-1	TRBJ2-1	.	TRBD1	TGTGCCAGCAGTGCTTCCGGGACAGGGCGGGATGAGCAGTTCTTC	CASSASGTGRDEQFF
TRBV6-5	TRBJ2-2	.	TRBD1	TGTGCCAGCAGACATGGGACAGGGAACACCGGGGAGCTGTTTTTT	CASRHGTGNTGELFF
TRBV7-9	TRBJ2-1	.	.	TGTGCCAGCAGCCTATTGGTAAATGAGCAGTTCTTC	CASSLLVNEQFF
TRBV6-1	TRBJ1-2	.	TRBD1	TGTGCCAGCAGTGCGCGACAGGGGACTACTAACTATGGGGGCTACACCTTC	CASSARQGTTNYGGYTF